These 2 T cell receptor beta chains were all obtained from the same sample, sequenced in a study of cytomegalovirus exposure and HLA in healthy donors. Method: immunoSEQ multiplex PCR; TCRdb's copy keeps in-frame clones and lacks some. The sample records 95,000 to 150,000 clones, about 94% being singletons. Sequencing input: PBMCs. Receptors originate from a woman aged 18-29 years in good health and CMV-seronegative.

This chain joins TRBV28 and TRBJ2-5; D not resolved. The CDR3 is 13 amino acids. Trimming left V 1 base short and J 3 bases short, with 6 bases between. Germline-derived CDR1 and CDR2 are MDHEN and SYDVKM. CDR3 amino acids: CASSLFNEETQYF. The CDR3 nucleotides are TGTGCCAGCAGTTTATTTAATGAAGAGACCCAGTACTTC.

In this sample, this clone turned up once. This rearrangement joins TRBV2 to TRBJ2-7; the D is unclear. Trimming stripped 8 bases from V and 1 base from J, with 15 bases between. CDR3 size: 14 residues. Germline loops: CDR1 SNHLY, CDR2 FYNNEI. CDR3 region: CASAGNRSSYEQYF. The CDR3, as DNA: TGTGCCAGCGCCGGAAACAGATCTTCCTACGAGCAGTACTTC.